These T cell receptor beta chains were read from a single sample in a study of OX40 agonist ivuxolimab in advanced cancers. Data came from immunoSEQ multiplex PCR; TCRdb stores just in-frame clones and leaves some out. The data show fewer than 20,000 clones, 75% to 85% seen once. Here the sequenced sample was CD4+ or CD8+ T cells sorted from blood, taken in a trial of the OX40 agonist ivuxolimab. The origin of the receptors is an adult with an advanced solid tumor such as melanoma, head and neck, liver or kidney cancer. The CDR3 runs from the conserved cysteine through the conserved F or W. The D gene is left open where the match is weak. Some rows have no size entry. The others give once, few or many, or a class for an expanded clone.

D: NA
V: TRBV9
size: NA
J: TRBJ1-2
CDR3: CASSGLGRGYTF
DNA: TGTGCCAGCAGCGGCTTAGGGCGGGGCTACACCTTC

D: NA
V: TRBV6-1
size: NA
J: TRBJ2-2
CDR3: CAIPLGQYTGELFF
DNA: TGTGCTATTCCCCTCGGACAGTACACCGGGGAGCTGTTTTTT

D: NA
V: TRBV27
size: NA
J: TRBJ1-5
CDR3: CASSSVRGQPQHF
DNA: TGTGCCAGCAGTTCCGTCAGGGGTCAGCCCCAGCATTTT

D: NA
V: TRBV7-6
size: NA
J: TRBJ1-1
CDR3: CASSLGQIGTEAFF
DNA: TGTGCCAGCAGCTTAGGACAGATTGGCACTGAAGCTTTCTTT

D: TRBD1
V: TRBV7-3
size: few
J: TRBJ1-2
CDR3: CASSQTGGDGYTF
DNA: TGTGCCAGCAGTCAGACAGGGGGCGATGGCTACACCTTC

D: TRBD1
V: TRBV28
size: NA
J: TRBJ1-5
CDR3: CASSDRGTGNQPQHF
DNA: TGTGCCAGCAGTGACAGGGGTACGGGCAATCAGCCCCAGCATTTT

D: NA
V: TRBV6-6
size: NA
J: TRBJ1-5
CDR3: CASSQPIEGPQHF
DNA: TGTGCCAGCAGTCAACCAATCGAGGGGCCCCAGCATTTT

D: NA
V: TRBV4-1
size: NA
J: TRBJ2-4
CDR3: CASSQDPGAKNIQYF
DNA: TGCGCCAGCAGCCAAGATCCAGGGGCCAAAAACATTCAGTACTTC

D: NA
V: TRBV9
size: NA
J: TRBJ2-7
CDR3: CASSVGGEFSYEQYF
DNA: TGTGCCAGCAGCGTAGGAGGGGAATTCTCCTACGAGCAGTACTTC

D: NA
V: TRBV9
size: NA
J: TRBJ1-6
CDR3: CASSPTATSYNSPLHF
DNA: TGTGCCAGCAGCCCGACAGCCACCTCCTATAATTCACCCCTCCACTTT

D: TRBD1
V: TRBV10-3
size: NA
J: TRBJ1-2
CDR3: CAISEGDRDIHYGYTF
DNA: TGTGCCATCAGTGAGGGGGACAGGGATATTCACTATGGCTACACCTTC

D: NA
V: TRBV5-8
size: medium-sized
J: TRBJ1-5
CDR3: CASSVYFGGNQPQHF
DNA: TGTGCCAGCAGCGTCTATTTTGGCGGCAATCAGCCCCAGCATTTT

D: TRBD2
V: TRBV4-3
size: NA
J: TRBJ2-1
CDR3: CASSQEGGLAGREQFF
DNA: TGCGCCAGCAGCCAAGAGGGGGGACTAGCGGGAAGAGAGCAGTTCTTC